This T cell receptor (beta chain) was retrieved from a study of T cells in Graves' hyperthyroidism and ophthalmopathy. The study enrolled patients aged 18 to 65 with newly diagnosed hyperthyroidism of under 2 months' duration. This clonotype appeared many times. The source material, RNA transcripts, was used to amplify TCR beta CDR3 regions. During a first-round RT-PCR of the TCR CDR3, the HTBI primer set was used. MiXCR, applied by TCRdb to the multiplex PCR reads, yields one record per CDR3 protein. The repertoire holds under 450,000 distinct CDR3 sequences, with 15% to 19% as singletons. V lost 6 bases, J lost 4 bases, and 11 bases lay in between. CDR1 is DFQATT and CDR2 is SNEGSKA in the germline V gene (reference sequence). The CDR3 runs 12 residues.

The sequence was obtained from a woman younger than 35 with Graves' hyperthyroidism. The chain recombines TRBV20-1 with TRBJ2-3, with D perhaps given as TRBD1 or TRBD2 (7 bases each). Sequenced sample: blood. The CDR3 loop is CSAQGGADTQYF. The CDR3 nucleotides are TGCAGTGCCCAGGGGGGGGCAGATACGCAGTATTTT.